A selection of T cell receptor beta chains follows, all from one sample in a study of cytomegalovirus exposure and HLA in healthy donors. Assay: immunoSEQ multiplex PCR; the TCRdb copy retains only in-frame clones and omits some. The data show 100,000 to 150,000 clones, with just over 70% seen just once and about 3% held by the top ten. The sequencing input was PBMCs. Receptors were obtained from a woman aged 60 to 75 in good health and CMV-seropositive. Both conserved end residues are trimmed from each CDR3. A D gene is named only where the DNA matches it firmly.

CDR3 protein: AISDRQGRWETQY
J gene: TRBJ2-5
V gene: TRBV10-3
D gene: NA

CDR3 protein: ASSLALRGGEQF
J gene: TRBJ2-1
V gene: TRBV7-3
D gene: TRBD2

CDR3 protein: ASNDRVPTDTQY
J gene: TRBJ2-3
V gene: TRBV25-1
D gene: TRBD1

CDR3 protein: ASSLGQGYQETQY
J gene: TRBJ2-5
V gene: TRBV7-9
D gene: TRBD1

CDR3 protein: ASKLTASRTDTQY
J gene: TRBJ2-3
V gene: TRBV5-1
D gene: NA

CDR3 protein: ASSRTGVGANVLT
J gene: TRBJ2-6
V gene: TRBV5-8
D gene: TRBD1

CDR3 protein: ASSSDSLPADTQY
J gene: TRBJ2-3
V gene: TRBV5-1
D gene: NA

CDR3 protein: ASSQDRNTEAF
J gene: TRBJ1-1
V gene: TRBV18
D gene: NA

CDR3 protein: ASSLAGGIDTQY
J gene: TRBJ2-3
V gene: TRBV5-1
D gene: TRBD2

CDR3 protein: ASSHDRGQKGYT
J gene: TRBJ1-2
V gene: TRBV4-1
D gene: TRBD1

CDR3 protein: ASKRGPLTNEKLF
J gene: TRBJ1-4
V gene: TRBV19
D gene: TRBD1

CDR3 protein: ASSRDFQETQY
J gene: TRBJ2-5
V gene: TRBV11-2
D gene: NA

CDR3 protein: ASSSADRGLEETQY
J gene: TRBJ2-5
V gene: TRBV5-6
D gene: TRBD1

CDR3 protein: ASSASGGATGELF
J gene: TRBJ2-2
V gene: TRBV19
D gene: TRBD2

CDR3 protein: ASRSGQGPDTQY
J gene: TRBJ2-3
V gene: TRBV11-1
D gene: TRBD1

CDR3 protein: ASSPQGRSYNEQF
J gene: TRBJ2-1
V gene: TRBV6-6
D gene: NA

CDR3 protein: ASTLGRTNEKLF
J gene: TRBJ1-4
V gene: TRBV7-9
D gene: NA

CDR3 protein: ASSLAGDRGYGYT
J gene: TRBJ1-2
V gene: TRBV5-4
D gene: NA

CDR3 protein: SVVGGHLGTEAF
J gene: TRBJ1-1
V gene: TRBV29-1
D gene: NA

CDR3 protein: ASTDRTNTEAF
J gene: TRBJ1-1
V gene: TRBV19
D gene: NA

CDR3 protein: ASTLAGGQETQY
J gene: TRBJ2-5
V gene: TRBV5-4
D gene: TRBD2

CDR3 protein: ASSAEDRGGNTIY
J gene: TRBJ1-3
V gene: TRBV9
D gene: TRBD1

CDR3 protein: ASRHGQLSSYEQY
J gene: TRBJ2-7
V gene: TRBV6-5
D gene: NA

CDR3 protein: ASSGGQGREQY
J gene: TRBJ2-7
V gene: TRBV6-1
D gene: TRBD1

CDR3 protein: ASSPLDRVNTEAF
J gene: TRBJ1-1
V gene: TRBV6-5
D gene: NA

CDR3 protein: ASSVQTGELF
J gene: TRBJ2-2
V gene: TRBV9
D gene: NA

CDR3 protein: ASSPQRDSPLH
J gene: TRBJ1-6
V gene: TRBV2
D gene: NA

CDR3 protein: ASSRTVYNSPLH
J gene: TRBJ1-6
V gene: TRBV6-5
D gene: NA

CDR3 protein: ASSQNRDQPQH
J gene: TRBJ1-5
V gene: TRBV14
D gene: NA

CDR3 protein: ASSMRGDTQY
J gene: TRBJ2-3
V gene: TRBV13
D gene: NA